This passage covers 27 T cell receptor beta chains from one sample sequenced in a study of regulatory T cells in long-lasting Graves disease. HTBI primers from iRepertoire and Arm-PCR of CDR3 regions yielded the TCR beta libraries. TCRdb recomputed calls from the multiplex PCR reads with MiXCR, one row per CDR3 protein. Found here are about 470,000 distinct CDR3 sequences, roughly 21% of them singletons; the top ten hold 6.5% to 9%. Time point meaning: persistent/refractory GD, antithyroid drugs over 5 years with positive TRAb. Generation of the TCR library employed RNA extracted from PBMCs. The material was peripheral blood mononuclear cells (PBMCs), obtained when the disease was refractory, from a patient treated with antithyroid drugs. The receptors come from a female donor with Graves disease.

This chain uses TRBV7-7 with TRBJ2-5, with 10 nucleotides matching TRBD2. Germline CDR1 reads SSHAT; CDR2 reads FNYEAQ (reference sequence). This CDR3 comprises 15 residues. CDR3 loop: CVSSLKRGGRETQYF. The CDR3 nucleotides are TGTGTTAGCAGCTTGAAGCGGGGGGGCAGAGAGACCCAGTACTTC.

There are many counts of this clonotype. The V call is TRBV7-2, the J call TRBJ2-7; 12 bases match TRBD1. Germline CDR1 and CDR2: SGHTA and FQGNSA. V shed 5 bases, J shed 3 bases, and the junction held 2 bases outside the gene matches. This CDR3 contains 14 residues. The CDR3 sequence: CASSRDRGHYEQYF. CDR3 sequence (DNA): TGTGCCAGCAGCCGGGACAGGGGGCACTACGAGCAGTACTTC.

The chain joins TRBV20-1 to TRBJ2-7, with TRBD2 identical over 14 bases. This CDR3 has 16 residues. With 5 bases clipped from V and 4 bases from J, the junction kept 10 bases outside the gene matches. Germline CDR1 and CDR2: DFQATT and SNEGSKA (reference sequence). CDR3: CSAASAGTSGRYEQYF. The CDR3 DNA follows: TGCAGTGCTGCCTCGGCCGGGACTAGCGGGAGATACGAGCAGTACTTC.

This clonotype was observed a few times. The chain employs TRBV28 and TRBJ2-1; D gene unclear. Looked up from germline, CDR1 is MDHEN and CDR2 is SYDVKM. This CDR3 region has 11 residues. V lost 9 bases to trimming and J lost 5 bases, with 8 bases between them. The DNA for the CDR3 is TGTGCCAGTCAGGAGAACAATGAGCAGTTCTTC. It specifies CASQENNEQFF.

This clonotype was observed many times. The chain joins TRBV27 to TRBJ1-2; D is perhaps TRBD1 (5 bases). Per the germline V gene, CDR1 is MNHEY and CDR2 is SMNVEV (reference sequence). CDR3 length equals 17 residues. Trimming pared 8 bases from V and 3 bases from J, leaving 25 bases between. The DNA of the CDR3 is TGTGCCAGCCGACCTTTGGGGGGGGAGGGCAGATACTATGGCTACACCTTC. Its protein product is CASRPLGGEGRYYGYTF.

The chain recombines TRBV4-1 with TRBJ1-2; a possible D gene is TRBD1 (5 bases). This CDR3 has 17 amino acids. Germline V gene data show CDR1 as MGHRA and CDR2 as YSYEKL. V was shortened by 0 bases and J by 0 bases, with 14 bases between the two germline ends. This CDR3 reads CASSQDSRWGANYGYTF. In DNA, the CDR3 is TGCGCCAGCAGCCAAGATAGCCGGTGGGGCGCTAACTATGGCTACACCTTC.

This clonotype was counted between two and nine times. The genes are TRBV19 and TRBJ2-5; D perhaps matches TRBD2 (5 bases). This CDR3 spans 16 amino acids. Germline CDR1 reads LNHDA; CDR2 reads SQIVND (reference sequence). V was clipped by 3 bases and J by 1 base, with 15 bases between them. CDR3 residues: CASSMVGTRGQETQYF. The DNA for the CDR3 is TGTGCCAGTAGTATGGTAGGAACACGGGGCCAAGAGACCCAGTACTTC.

The J gene is TRBJ2-2, the V gene TRBV5-8; the D is unclear. V lost 4 bases, J lost 5 bases, and 15 bases lay in between. This CDR3 has 15 amino acids. The germline V gene encodes CDR1 SGHTS and CDR2 YDEGEE. CDR3 in amino acids: CASSTPLGRTGELFF. CDR3 sequence (DNA): TGTGCCAGCAGCACCCCGTTGGGTAGGACCGGGGAGCTGTTTTTT. Combining the CDR3 with reference TRBV5-8 and TRBJ2-2 gives the whole variable domain EAGVTQSPTHLIKTRGQQATLRCSPISGHTSVYWYQQALGLGLQFLLWYDEGEERNRGNFPPRFSGRQFPNYSSELNVNALELEDSALYLCASSTPLGRTGELFFGEGSRLTVL.

This clonotype appeared many times. The chain is built from TRBV27 and TRBJ2-7; TRBD1 matches 7 bases. V lost 6 bases to trimming and J lost 6 bases; unmatched junction nucleotides: 14. This CDR3 is built from 15 residues. CDR1 and CDR2 from the germline V gene are MNHEY and SMNVEV (reference sequence). In nucleotides, the CDR3 is TGTGCCAGCAGCCTGACAGGGACGGCCTTTTCCGAGCAGTACTTC. This encodes CASSLTGTAFSEQYF.

This clonotype has only a few counts. One base away lies a much larger clone, so this may be a sequencing read error. The rearrangement uses TRBV2 and TRBJ1-1, with no clear D. The CDR3 loop spans 14 amino acids. Germline CDR1 reads SNHLY; CDR2 reads FYNNEI. Here the CDR3 DNA reads TGTGCCGGCAGTGATGGAGCCTTGAACACTGAAGCTTTCTTT. Translation gives CAGSDGALNTEAFF.

The CDR3, as DNA: TGCAGTGCTAGAGTCGATCCACACTACGAGCAGTACTTC. Translated: CSARVDPHYEQYF. The chain joins TRBV20-1 to TRBJ2-7, with D uncertain. Looked up from germline, CDR1 is DFQATT and CDR2 is SNEGSKA (reference sequence). The ends were cut back, 1 base at V and 3 bases at J, with 10 bases in the middle. The CDR3 is made up of 13 amino acids.

This clonotype was counted a few times. The chain couples TRBV6-1 to TRBJ2-1, with 7 bases identical to TRBD1. V dropped 6 bases and J dropped 4; count of bases not matched to a gene: 9. CDR3 length: 15 residues. Per the germline V gene, CDR1 is MNHNS and CDR2 is SASEGT. The CDR3 bases are TGTGCCAGCAGAGACAGGGTAAGGGTGTACAATGAGCAGTTCTTC. Protein product: CASRDRVRVYNEQFF.

This clonotype was found many times. The chain employs TRBV28 and TRBJ2-7; 9 nucleotides line up with TRBD1. V lost 1 base to trimming and J lost 5 bases; unmatched junction nucleotides: 6. The CDR3 consists of 15 residues. Looked up from germline, CDR1 is MDHEN and CDR2 is SYDVKM. The CDR3 spells CASSLSGQGTNEQYF. Written as DNA, the CDR3 is TGTGCCAGCAGTTTATCGGGACAGGGCACGAACGAGCAGTACTTC.

The chain uses TRBV6-1 and TRBJ1-5; maybe TRBD1 (6 bases). V lost 5 bases, J lost 3 bases, and 17 bases lay in between. This CDR3 has 16 amino acids. The germline V gene has CDR1 MNHNS and CDR2 SASEGT. DNA for the CDR3: TGTGCCAGCAGTAATTCAGGGACACTCCTCAATCAGCCCCAGCATTTT. This codes for CASSNSGTLLNQPQHF.

This clonotype has a handful of counts. The CDR3 spells CASSFTGSPDTQYF. Here the CDR3 DNA reads TGTGCCAGCAGTTTCACTGGGAGTCCAGATACGCAGTATTTT. The chain carries TRBV28 and TRBJ2-3, with a tentative D call TRBD2 (5 bases). The CDR3 spans 14 residues. With 3 bases removed from V and 4 bases from J, the gap between germline ends came to 11 bases. Germline lookup yields CDR1 MDHEN and CDR2 SYDVKM.

At least ten counts were recorded for this clonotype. This chain connects TRBV28 to TRBJ1-4; 7 bases match TRBD1. With 3 bases clipped from V and 6 bases from J, the junction kept 7 bases outside the gene matches. This CDR3 comprises 15 residues. Per the germline V gene, CDR1 is MDHEN and CDR2 is SYDVKM. CDR3 in amino acids: CASSFGQVPYEKLFF. Here the CDR3 DNA reads TGTGCCAGCAGTTTCGGACAGGTTCCGTATGAAAAACTGTTTTTT.

This chain joins TRBV28 and TRBJ2-1; no clear D gene. CDR1 MDHEN and CDR2 SYDVKM come from the germline V gene. The V end lost 6 bases, the J end lost 3 bases, and 9 bases lay between the germline ends. The CDR3 is made up of 13 amino acids. CDR3 nucleotide sequence: TGTGCCAGCAGCCTTCCCGTCTACAATGAGCAGTTCTTC. This codes for CASSLPVYNEQFF.

Ten or more counts support this clonotype. V and J are TRBV6-2 or TRBV6-3 and TRBJ2-2; D not certain. Germline V CDR1 and CDR2: MNHEY, SVGEGT. The CDR3 is 16 residues long. V was clipped by 2 bases and J by 0 bases, with 10 bases between them. The CDR3 loop reads CASSYRPTANTGELFF. Here the CDR3 DNA reads TGTGCCAGCAGTTACCGACCTACCGCGAACACCGGGGAGCTGTTTTTT.

This clonotype has at least ten counts. V usage is TRBV24-1 and J usage is TRBJ2-5, with D perhaps assigned TRBD1 or TRBD2 (7 bases each). CDR3 length: 15 amino acids. Germline V gene data show CDR1 as KGHDR and CDR2 as SFDVKD. Trimming took off 4 bases at V and 6 bases at J, with 17 bases between the two ends. In DNA, the CDR3 is TGTGCCACCAGTGAACGTGCTCAGGGGGGGCAGACCCAGTACTTC. Its translation is CATSERAQGGQTQYF.

This chain uses TRBV14 with TRBJ2-7; D unresolved. Germline lookup yields CDR1 SGHDN and CDR2 FVKESK. V gave up 1 base and J gave up 7 bases, with 11 bases separating them. The CDR3 extends over 13 amino acids. CDR3 sequence reads: CASSQVGLWEQYF. The CDR3 DNA is TGTGCCAGCAGCCAAGTTGGCCTTTGGGAGCAGTACTTC.

This clonotype was counted at least ten times. The CDR3 loop reads CASSLGRGGQETQYF. The CDR3 DNA reads TGTGCCAGCAGCTTAGGCAGGGGGGGACAAGAGACCCAGTACTTC. The genes are TRBV13 and TRBJ2-5, with D possibly called TRBD1 or TRBD2 (7 bases each). The length of the CDR3 is 15 residues. V was pared by 0 bases and J by 2 bases, with 10 bases between. The V gene's germline CDR1 is PRHDT and CDR2 FYEKMQ (reference sequence). The full variable domain, in which reference TRBV13 and TRBJ2-5 provide the parts outside the CDR3, is AAGVIQSPRHLIKEKRETATLKCYPIPRHDTVYWYQQGPGQDPQFLISFYEKMQSDKGSIPDRFSAQQFSDYHSELNMSSLELGDSALYFCASSLGRGGQETQYFGPGTRLLVL.

The DNA for the CDR3 is TGTGCCAGCAGCTTTCCACAGGGGCTCACAGATACGCAGTATTTT. This codes for CASSFPQGLTDTQYF. The chain is built from TRBV7-9 and TRBJ2-3; 7 positions agree with TRBD1. The V segment lost 3 bases and the J segment 2 bases; nucleotides outside the gene matches: 5. The germline V gene encodes CDR1 SEHNR and CDR2 FQNEAQ (reference sequence). This CDR3 is built from 15 residues.

This chain uses TRBV19 with TRBJ1-5; D is possibly TRBD1 (5 bases). CDR3 length equals 14 residues. V lost 3 bases and J 3 bases, leaving 9 bases between the germline ends. Looked up from germline, CDR1 is LNHDA and CDR2 is SQIVND (reference sequence). The CDR3 spells CASSIEGVNQPQHF. CDR3 DNA: TGTGCCAGTAGTATTGAAGGGGTCAATCAGCCCCAGCATTTT.

In regard to this clonotype: This may arise from a read error, as a much more abundant clone is one base away. The chain links TRBV10-3 to TRBJ2-7, with TRBD2 matching over 7 bases. Germline CDR1 is ENHRY and CDR2 is SYGVKD. The CDR3 has 14 residues. V lost 4 bases, J lost 5 bases, and 8 bases stayed unmatched. CDR3 bases: TGTGCCATCAGTGGGATACTCGGGGGGAACGAGCAGTACTTC. Protein sequence: CAISGILGGNEQYF.

Ten or more counts support this clonotype. The chain couples TRBV29-1 to TRBJ1-1; D is undetermined. The germline V gene encodes CDR1 SQVTM and CDR2 ANQGSEA. This CDR3 contains 13 residues. The V end was cut by 4 bases, the J end by 0 bases, with 9 bases between. The CDR3 nucleotides are TGCAGCGTTGGAGATCAAATGAACACTGAAGCTTTCTTT. This gives the protein CSVGDQMNTEAFF.

At least ten counts were recorded for this clonotype. The gene calls are TRBV6-1 and TRBJ2-5; tentative D call: TRBD2 (5 bases). CDR1 and CDR2 (germline): MNHNS, SASEGT. V was cut by 5 bases and J by 1 base, with 14 bases left in between. The CDR3 length is 15 residues. CDR3 DNA sequence: TGTGCCAGCAGTCCCCGGGGTAGCGCCCAAGAGACCCAGTACTTC. Protein: CASSPRGSAQETQYF.

This clonotype was seen more than once but under ten times. V is TRBV5-1 and J is TRBJ1-1, with 9 bases fitting TRBD1. Germline CDR1 and CDR2: SGHRS and YFSETQ. The CDR3 spans 14 residues. Trimming took 4 bases from V and 3 from J; bases not matched to a gene: 4. The CDR3, as DNA: TGCGCCAGCAGCCGCGGGACAGGGTACACTGAAGCTTTCTTT. Translation gives CASSRGTGYTEAFF.